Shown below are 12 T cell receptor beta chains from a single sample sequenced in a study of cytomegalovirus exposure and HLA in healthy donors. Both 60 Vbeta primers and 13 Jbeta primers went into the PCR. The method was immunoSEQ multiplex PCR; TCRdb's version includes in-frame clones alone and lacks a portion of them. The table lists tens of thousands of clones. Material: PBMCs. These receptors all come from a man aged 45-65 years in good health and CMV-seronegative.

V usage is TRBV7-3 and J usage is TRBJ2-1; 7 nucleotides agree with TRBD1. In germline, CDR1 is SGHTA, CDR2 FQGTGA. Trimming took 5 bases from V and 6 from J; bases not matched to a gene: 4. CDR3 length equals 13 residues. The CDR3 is CASSQGQINEQFF. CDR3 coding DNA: TGTGCCAGCAGCCAGGGACAGATCAATGAGCAGTTCTTC.

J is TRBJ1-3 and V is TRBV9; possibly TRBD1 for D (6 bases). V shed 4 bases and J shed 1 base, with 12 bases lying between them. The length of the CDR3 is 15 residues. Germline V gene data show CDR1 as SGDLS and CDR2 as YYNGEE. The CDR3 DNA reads TGTGCCAGCAGCCCAAGGCAGGGGTCTGGAAACACCATATATTTT. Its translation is CASSPRQGSGNTIYF.

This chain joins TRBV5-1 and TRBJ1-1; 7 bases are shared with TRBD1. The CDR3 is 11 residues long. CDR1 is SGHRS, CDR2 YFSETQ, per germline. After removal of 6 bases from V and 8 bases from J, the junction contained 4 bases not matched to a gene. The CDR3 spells CASIMGQEAFF. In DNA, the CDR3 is TGCGCCAGCATTATGGGACAGGAAGCTTTCTTT. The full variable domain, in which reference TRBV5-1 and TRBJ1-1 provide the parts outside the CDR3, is KAGVTQTPRYLIKTRGQQVTLSCSPISGHRSVSWYQQTPGQGLQFLFEYFSETQRNKGNFPGRFSGRQFSNSRSEMNVSTLELGDSALYLCASIMGQEAFFGQGTRLTVV.

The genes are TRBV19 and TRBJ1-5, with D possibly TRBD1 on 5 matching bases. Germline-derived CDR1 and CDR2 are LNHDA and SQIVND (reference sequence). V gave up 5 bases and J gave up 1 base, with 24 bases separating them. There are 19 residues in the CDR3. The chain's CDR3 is CASSVDHMGRIGSNQPQHF. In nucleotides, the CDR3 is TGTGCCAGTAGTGTCGACCACATGGGGCGCATTGGGAGCAATCAGCCCCAGCATTTT.

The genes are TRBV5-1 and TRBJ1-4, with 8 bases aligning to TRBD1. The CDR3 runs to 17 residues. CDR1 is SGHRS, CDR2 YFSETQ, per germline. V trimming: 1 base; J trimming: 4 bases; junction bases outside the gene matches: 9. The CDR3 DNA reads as TGCGCCAGCAGCTTGCCCTACAGGGGGGGAGATAATGAAAAACTGTTTTTT. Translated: CASSLPYRGGDNEKLFF.

The CDR3 is CASSRRRDRVRETQYF. The CDR3, as DNA: TGTGCCAGCAGCCGTAGACGAGACAGGGTTCGAGAGACCCAGTACTTC. This rearrangement joins TRBV7-9 to TRBJ2-5; 7 bases agree with TRBD1. This CDR3 spans 16 amino acids. Germline V gene lookup returns CDR1 SEHNR and CDR2 FQNEAQ (reference sequence). The V segment lost 5 bases and the J segment 4 bases; nucleotides outside the gene matches: 13.

The CDR3 spells CASRTGYYSNQPQHF. The CDR3 DNA reads as TGTGCCAGCAGGACAGGTTACTATAGCAATCAGCCCCAGCATTTT. J is TRBJ1-5 and V is TRBV28; possible D gene TRBD1, 6 bases. Trimming stripped 6 bases from V and 0 bases from J, with 12 bases between. CDR3 length: 15 residues. Germline V gene lookup returns CDR1 MDHEN and CDR2 SYDVKM.

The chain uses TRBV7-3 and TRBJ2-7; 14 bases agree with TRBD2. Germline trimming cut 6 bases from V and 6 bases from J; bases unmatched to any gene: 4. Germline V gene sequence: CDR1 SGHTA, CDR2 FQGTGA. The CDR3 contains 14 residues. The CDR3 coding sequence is TGTGCCAGCAGTCCCGGACTAGCGGGGGGCGAGCAGTACTTC. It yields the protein CASSPGLAGGEQYF.

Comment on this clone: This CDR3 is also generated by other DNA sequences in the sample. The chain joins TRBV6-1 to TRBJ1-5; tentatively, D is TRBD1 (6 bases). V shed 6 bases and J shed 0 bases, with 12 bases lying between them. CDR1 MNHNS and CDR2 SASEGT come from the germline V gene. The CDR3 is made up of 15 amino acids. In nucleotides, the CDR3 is TGTGCCAGCAGCAGAGGGGGAATTAGCAATCAGCCCCAGCATTTT. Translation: CASSRGGISNQPQHF.

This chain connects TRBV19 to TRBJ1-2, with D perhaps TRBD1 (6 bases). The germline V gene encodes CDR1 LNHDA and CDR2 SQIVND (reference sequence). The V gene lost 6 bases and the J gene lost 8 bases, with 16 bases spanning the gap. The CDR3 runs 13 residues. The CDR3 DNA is TGTGCCAGTAGGCCGGACAGCTATAGGGGCTACACCTTC. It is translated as CASRPDSYRGYTF.

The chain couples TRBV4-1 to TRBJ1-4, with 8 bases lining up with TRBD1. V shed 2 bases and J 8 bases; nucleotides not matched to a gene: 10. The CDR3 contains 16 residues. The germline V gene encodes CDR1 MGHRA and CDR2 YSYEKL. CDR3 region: CASSQYADREGEKLFF. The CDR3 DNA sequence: TGCGCCAGCAGCCAATATGCGGACAGGGAGGGAGAAAAACTGTTTTTT.

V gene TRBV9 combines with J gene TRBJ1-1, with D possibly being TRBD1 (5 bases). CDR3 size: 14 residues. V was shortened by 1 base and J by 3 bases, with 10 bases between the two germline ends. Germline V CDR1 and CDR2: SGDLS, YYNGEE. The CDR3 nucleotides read TGTGCCAGCAGCGTACTGGGGGGTGACACTGAAGCTTTCTTT. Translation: CASSVLGGDTEAFF.